This T cell receptor (beta chain) originates from a study of shared clonotypes between healthy human individuals. Whole-study findings and limits: Estimated richness values were generally larger in naive subsets than in memory subsets. What rarefaction showed was incomplete sorted-subset sequencing despite large depth. The small donor group covered limited genetic and exposure diversity.

Germline CDR1 and CDR2: GTSNPN and SVGIG (reference sequence). There are 13 residues in the CDR3. V lost 5 bases and J lost 4, with 14 bases in between. Naive CD45RA+ and memory CD45RA-negative subsets were split from CD4+ cells. Sequencing used immunoSEQ multiplex PCR; TCRdb keeps in-frame clones, though not all of them. The sample comprises about 1.1 million clones, roughly 77% of which are singletons, and roughly 0.9% rests with the top ten. Comment on this clone: Its antigen is undetermined.

The specimen sequenced was memory CD4+ T cells from PBMCs. Specified subset: CD45RA-negative fraction. This sequence joins TRBV30 and TRBJ1-2; D might be TRBD1 (5 bases). The clonotype comes from a man younger than 35 in good health. Some clones in this sample may be carry-over from other donors' samples. The DNA of the CDR3 is TGTGCCTGGCTCCGTGCAGGGTCCTATGGCTACACCTTC. It translates to CAWLRAGSYGYTF.